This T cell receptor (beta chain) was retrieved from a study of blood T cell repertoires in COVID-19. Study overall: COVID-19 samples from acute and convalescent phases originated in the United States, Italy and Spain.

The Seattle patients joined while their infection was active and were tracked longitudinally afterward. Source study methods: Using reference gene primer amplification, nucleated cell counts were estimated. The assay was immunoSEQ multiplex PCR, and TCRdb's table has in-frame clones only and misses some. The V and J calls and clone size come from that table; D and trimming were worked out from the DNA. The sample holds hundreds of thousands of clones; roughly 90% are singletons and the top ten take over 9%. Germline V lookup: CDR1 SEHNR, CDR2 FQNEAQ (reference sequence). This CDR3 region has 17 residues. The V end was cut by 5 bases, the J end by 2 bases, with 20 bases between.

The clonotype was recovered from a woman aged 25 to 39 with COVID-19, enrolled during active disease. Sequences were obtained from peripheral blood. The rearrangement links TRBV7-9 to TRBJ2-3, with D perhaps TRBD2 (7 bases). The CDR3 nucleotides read TGTGCCAGCAGCATGCCGGGGCGGGGGCCTCACACAGATACGCAGTATTTT. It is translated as CASSMPGRGPHTDTQYF.